This T cell receptor beta chain comes out of a study of blood T cell repertoires in COVID-19. Germline V gene data show CDR1 as KGHSH and CDR2 as LQKENI. This CDR3 comprises 14 residues. V gave up 3 bases and J gave up 2 bases, with 10 bases separating them. The table came from immunoSEQ multiplex PCR; TCRdb's copy has only in-frame clones and leaves some out. The table shows tens of thousands of clones, with approximately 80% occurring only once. The source material was peripheral blood. V usage is TRBV18 and J usage is TRBJ2-5; weak D call: TRBD2 (5 bases). The sequence came from a man older than 75 with active or convalescent COVID-19. The CDR3 nucleotides are TGTGCCAGCTCACCTTCGACTAAACAAGAGACCCAGTACTTC. Amino acids: CASSPSTKQETQYF.